Sequencing of this T cell receptor beta chain was carried out in a study of Graves' ophthalmopathy and Graves' hyperthyroidism. As for the study in general: Specimen type is peripheral blood, obtained at initial diagnosis before any treatment.

About this clonotype: The antigen remains undetermined. The junction departs from the called germline gene at one end, perhaps through a read error.

The CDR3 loop spans 12 amino acids. CDR1 is SQVTM, CDR2 ANQGSEA, per germline. Broader study findings: Progression of ophthalmopathy was predicted by the model with roughly 68% sensitivity and just under 75% specificity.

For repertoire sequencing, the TCR beta CDR3 regions were amplified from RNA transcripts. Second-round multiplex PCR came after a first-round RT-PCR that employed HTBI primers. One entry per CDR3 protein results from TCRdb running MiXCR on the multiplex PCR reads. The sample gives about 740,000 distinct CDR3 sequences, around 40% of which show up once; about 40% is in the top ten. The chain carries TRBV29-1 and TRBJ1-1, with D perhaps TRBD1 (5 bases). This TCR came from an adult man with Graves' ophthalmopathy. The material sequenced was peripheral blood. The CDR3 DNA reads TGCAGCGTCAGGGACTTGAACACTGAAGCCTTCTTT. Protein sequence: CSVRDLNTEAFF. Full variable domain (remainder filled in from reference TRBV29-1 and TRBJ1-1): SAVISQKPSRDICQRGTSLTIQCQVDSQVTMMFWYRQQPGQSLTLIATANQGSEATYESGFVIDKFPISRPNLTFSTLTVSNMSPEDSSIYLCSVRDLNTEAFFGQGTRLTVV.